This T cell receptor (beta chain) originates from a study of radiation and T cells in renal cell carcinoma (dated by TCRdb to 2018 to 2021). Background for the entire study: The samples were obtained from a clinical trial, where primary renal cell carcinomas were treated with 15 Gy stereotactic body radiation therapy and then removed by nephrectomy 4 weeks afterward. In the 53 samples combined, 4,016,671 unique CDR3 nucleotide sequences were found, encoding 3,000,000 or so unique CDR3 amino acid sequences. In total, 50 to 55 samples underwent TCR beta sequencing: around 25 tumors plus 27 peripheral blood samples.

On the study overall, not on this receptor specifically: No pretreatment tumor biopsies were available, so the baseline intratumoral presence of clonotypes could not be determined. Effects of radiation dose or scheduling on the TCR repertoire could not be addressed with the single-armed trial design. Changes in the blood repertoire were not tracked past 4 weeks after treatment. In blood, the top tumor clonotypes increased between baseline and 2 weeks post-radiation and then shrank by 4 weeks, which suggests that tumor-resident clones expanded only transiently.

Following the manufacturer's recommendations, the immunoSEQ kit was used to generate TCR beta libraries from genomic DNA. To prepare the libraries, a first multiplex PCR with proprietary primers was run, followed by a second PCR that added unique barcodes, and a bead cleanup was done after each round. Each sample batch included a kit-provided positive control reaction and a negative control reaction. The final libraries underwent checking on an Agilent 4200 TapeStation D1000 ScreenTape, volumetric pooling, and quantification by qPCR. An Illumina NextSeq500 fitted with a MidOutput 150-cycle cartridge performed the sequencing, running 156 Read1 cycles and 15 Index1 cycles with the kit's custom primers. The pooled library was loaded at around 1.1 pM, and roughly 20% PhiX control was spiked in. As for the original processing: The vendor-processed data were analyzed in R, and a clonotype was defined as all T cells that share the same CDR3 nucleotide sequence. For clone abundance analyses, frequencies were normalized to the 10,000 most abundant clones per sample. Public T cell clones, averaging fewer than five per sample, were removed before analysis. An abundance difference of at least 32-fold between compartments was the criterion for calling clonotypes tumor-enriched or baseline blood-enriched. Clonotypes expanded or contracted between blood time points were identified with a beta-binomial differential abundance model. The Baroni-Urbani and Buser coefficient was used to measure tumor-blood repertoire similarity, and groups were compared with two-tailed Wilcoxon tests in R. As stored in TCRdb, this immuneACCESS dataset retains in-frame rearrangements with V and J assigned. A fraction of the clones does not appear; measured against another copy, unresolved V genes explain less than half of the discrepancy, and the remainder lacks a known reason. V and J calls plus clone size are reproduced from that table; the DNA served to infer D and trimming. Counted in this sample were 150,000 or so clones; around 90% of them appeared once. The ten largest clones take up around 4.1% of the sample.

In the case of this clone: It has no known antigen specificity. It has no much larger one-base neighbor in the sample; base qualities were not kept.

The time point label of this sample denotes: baseline pretreatment blood. This specimen's treatment or condition label, interpreted: 15 Gy SBRT to primary tumor, nephrectomy 4 weeks later. To follow tumor-enriched clonotypes, peripheral blood was collected serially from radiation-treated patients at baseline and again at 2 weeks and 4 weeks after SBRT. Every patient's renal cell carcinoma showed clear cell pathology. The QIAamp DNA Blood Mini Kit (Qiagen) was used to prepare genomic DNA for TCR sequencing. Only samples passing all quality control checks were included in the analyses. The germline V gene yields SGHRS for CDR1 and YFSETQ for CDR2. The CDR3 goes from the cysteine to the phenylalanine over 16 residues. The only DNA kept is the CDR3, 48 bases in frame from the first base. Between the V and J ends, shortened by 1 base and 3 bases respectively, the junction contains 14 bases.

The clonotype was recovered from a woman in her 70s with renal cell carcinoma. The chain is made from TRBV5-1 and TRBJ2-1; the D call could be TRBD1 or TRBD2, with each sharing 5 bases. Here the sequenced sample was blood, taken from a patient whose treatment included radiotherapy and nephrectomy. The sequenced DNA: TGCGCCAGCAGCTTGACGGGTGGGGACCGCTACAATGAGCAGTTCTTC. Its protein product is CASSLTGGDRYNEQFF.